These 11 T cell receptor beta chains were sequenced from one sample in a study of blood T cell repertoires in COVID-19. Assay used: immunoSEQ multiplex PCR; TCRdb lists only in-frame clones, some missing. The sample records some 130,000 clones, 80% to 90% being singletons. Source material: peripheral blood. The receptor set was obtained from a human donor in a cohort sampled during active COVID-19.

The J gene is TRBJ1-2, the V gene TRBV7-2; TRBD1 is a possible D gene (6 bases). Deletions cut 1 base from V and 4 bases from J, with 10 bases between. The CDR3 contains 14 residues. CDR1 and CDR2 (germline): SGHTA, FQGNSA. The CDR3 loop is CASSLGGGGYGYTF. CDR3 DNA sequence: TGTGCCAGCAGCTTAGGAGGGGGTGGCTATGGCTACACCTTC.

V gene TRBV6-5 combines with J gene TRBJ2-1; tentative D call: TRBD2 (7 bases). The CDR3 spans 12 residues. The ends were cut back, 8 bases at V and 7 bases at J, with 12 bases in the middle. Germline V CDR1 and CDR2: MNHEY, SVGAGI. The DNA of the CDR3 is TGTGCCAGCGGGGGGGCGAGTAATGAGCAGTTCTTC. Its protein is CASGGASNEQFF.

The gene calls are TRBV30 and TRBJ1-2, with D possibly matching TRBD1 (6 bases). The length of the CDR3 is 13 residues. Looked up from germline, CDR1 is GTSNPN and CDR2 is SVGIG (reference sequence). The germline V and J ends were trimmed by 2 bases and 8 bases, with 15 bases remaining between them. CDR3 amino acids: CAWSLLQGLGYTF. The CDR3 DNA follows: TGTGCCTGGAGTCTCCTACAGGGTCTCGGCTACACCTTC.

The chain uses TRBV27 and TRBJ2-7; 8 bases match TRBD2. V gave up 7 bases and J gave up 3 bases; unmatched junction bases: 20. From germline, CDR1 is MNHEY and CDR2 SMNVEV (reference sequence). The CDR3 is 18 amino acids. CDR3 coding DNA: TGTGCCAGCACTCCCGTCTCGGCGGGGGGCCCTAGCATCTACGAGCAGTACTTC. This encodes CASTPVSAGGPSIYEQYF.

The chain combines TRBV11-3 with TRBJ2-7, with 8 bases aligning to TRBD2. The CDR3 covers 18 residues. Unmatched junction bases numbered 14, after V lost 4 bases and J lost 0 bases. CDR1 SGHNT and CDR2 YENEEA come from the germline V gene. CDR3 coding DNA: TGTGCCAGCAGCTACGGCCCCCCAAAGCGGGGGCACTCCTACGAGCAGTACTTC. Its protein is CASSYGPPKRGHSYEQYF.

The chain links TRBV12-3 or TRBV12-4 to TRBJ1-6, with D possibly matching TRBD1 (5 bases). CDR3 size: 13 residues. V was shortened by 7 bases and J by 10 bases, with 14 bases between the two germline ends. For the CDR3, the DNA is TGTGCCAGCACAGGGTGGGATCGGTCACCCCTCCACTTT. The encoded protein is CASTGWDRSPLHF.

This chain connects TRBV24-1 to TRBJ2-6, with TRBD1 identical over 10 bases. The germline gives CDR1 KGHDR, CDR2 SFDVKD. V lost 2 bases, J lost 0 bases, and 9 bases stayed unmatched. The CDR3 is 20 amino acids. As DNA, the CDR3 is TGTGCCACCAGTGATTGTATCCGGGACAGGGGCCTCTCTGGGGCCAACGTCCTGACTTTC. It translates to CATSDCIRDRGLSGANVLTF.

This chain links TRBV19 with TRBJ1-2, with no clear D. This CDR3 has 12 amino acids. Per the germline V gene, CDR1 is LNHDA and CDR2 is SQIVND (reference sequence). V was cut by 5 bases and J by 3 bases, with 7 bases left in between. The CDR3 DNA is TGTGCCAGTAGTCCCGGGGACTATGGCTACACCTTC. It specifies CASSPGDYGYTF.

The chain is built from TRBV5-1 and TRBJ1-5; 10 bases are a match to TRBD1. V gave up 4 bases and J gave up 1 base; unmatched junction bases: 8. CDR1 SGHRS and CDR2 YFSETQ come from the germline V gene. The CDR3 is 17 residues long. CDR3 sequence reads: CASSPGQGGGSNQPQHF. In DNA, the CDR3 is TGCGCCAGCAGCCCCGGACAGGGGGGGGGCAGCAATCAGCCCCAGCATTTT.

V and J are TRBV7-9 and TRBJ2-2; 9 bases are shared with TRBD1. The V segment lost 10 bases and the J segment 3 bases; nucleotides outside the gene matches: 9. CDR3 length: 15 amino acids. Germline CDR1 and CDR2: SEHNR and FQNEAQ (reference sequence). The CDR3 is CATPGDRVYTGELFF. Written as DNA, the CDR3 is TGTGCCACCCCAGGGGACAGGGTATACACCGGGGAGCTGTTTTTT.

The rearrangement joins TRBV21-1 to TRBJ1-2. TRBV21-1 corresponds to a pseudogene. This CDR3 has 15 amino acids. In DNA form, the CDR3 reads TGTGCCAGCAGCAAAAAGGGGAGGCGGGTGAATGGCTACACCTTC. Translation: CASSKKGRRVNGYTF.